This passage covers 28 T cell receptor beta chains from one sample sequenced in a study of OX40 agonist ivuxolimab in advanced cancers. Measured with immunoSEQ multiplex PCR; TCRdb has only the in-frame clones, and not every one. Of 7,500 to 9,500 clones in the sample, more than 85% were seen once. Sequences were derived from CD4+ or CD8+ T cells sorted from blood, sampled in a trial of the OX40 agonist ivuxolimab. The receptors stem from an adult with an advanced solid tumor such as melanoma, head and neck, liver or kidney cancer.

The gene calls are TRBV30 and TRBJ1-4, with D possibly being TRBD1 (5 bases). Germline V gene lookup returns CDR1 GTSNPN and CDR2 SVGIG (reference sequence). Trimming stripped 5 bases from V and 4 bases from J, with 11 bases between. This CDR3 is 13 amino acids long. In DNA form, the CDR3 reads TGTGCCTGGGACGCGGGGCTTAATGAAAAACTGTTTTTT. This encodes CAWDAGLNEKLFF.

V and J are TRBV30 and TRBJ2-7; the match to TRBD1 covers 7 bases. Trimming at V came to 2 bases and at J to 5 bases, leaving 12 bases not matched to a gene. This CDR3 has 15 residues. Germline values: CDR1 GTSNPN, CDR2 SVGIG (reference sequence). The DNA of the CDR3 is TGTGCCTGGAGTTCAAAGGCAAGGGGGCCCGACGAGCAGTACTTC. Amino acid sequence: CAWSSKARGPDEQYF. Together with reference TRBV30 and TRBJ2-7, the CDR3 gives the full variable domain: SQTIHQWPATLVQPVGSPLSLECTVEGTSNPNLYWYRQAAGRGLQLLFYSVGIGQISSEVPQNLSASRPQDRQFILSSKKLLLSDSGFYLCAWSSKARGPDEQYFGPGTRLTVT.

The chain links TRBV9 to TRBJ2-5, with a tentative D call TRBD1 (5 bases). V was cut by 4 bases and J by 5 bases, with 15 bases left in between. The CDR3 length is 14 residues. Per the germline V gene, CDR1 is SGDLS and CDR2 is YYNGEE. DNA for the CDR3: TGTGCCAGCAGCCTAACCAGGGTAGGGGAGACCCAGTACTTC. Translating it yields CASSLTRVGETQYF.

This clone was recorded once. The chain carries TRBV18 and TRBJ2-7; perhaps TRBD1 as D (6 bases). Germline V CDR1 and CDR2: KGHSH, LQKENI. The V and J ends lost 0 bases and 4 bases respectively, with 7 bases between them. This CDR3 comprises 13 residues. CDR3 coding DNA: TGTGCCAGCTCACCACCGGACAGTTACGAGCAGTACTTC. This gives the protein CASSPPDSYEQYF.

The CDR3 loop is CASSYSGGGNQPQHF. The CDR3 region has the DNA TGTGCCAGCAGTTACTCCGGGGGTGGCAATCAGCCCCAGCATTTT. The V gene is TRBV6-5, the J gene TRBJ1-5; D is perhaps TRBD1 (5 bases). V was clipped by 0 bases and J by 2 bases, with 8 bases between them. Germline CDR1 MNHEY, CDR2 SVGAGI. The CDR3 runs 15 residues.

The J gene is TRBJ2-1, the V gene TRBV6-5; no definite D call. The CDR3 has 12 residues. Germline-derived CDR1 and CDR2 are MNHEY and SVGAGI. V lost 8 bases and J lost 10, with 15 bases in between. The CDR3 is CASGHPGEEQFF. CDR3 DNA: TGTGCCAGCGGTCACCCAGGTGAGGAGCAGTTCTTC.

V and J are TRBV7-3 and TRBJ2-1; tentative D call: TRBD2 (5 bases). Per germline, CDR1 SGHTA and CDR2 FQGTGA. The CDR3 runs to 15 residues. Trimming removed 5 bases from V and 6 bases from J, with 17 bases in between. The CDR3 sequence is CASSPYIGLGNEQFF. The CDR3 DNA reads TGTGCCAGCAGCCCCTACATAGGACTTGGCAATGAGCAGTTCTTC. The full variable domain, its missing parts supplied by reference TRBV7-3 and TRBJ2-1, is GAGVSQTPSNKVTEKGKYVELRCDPISGHTALYWYRQSLGQGPEFLIYFQGTGAADDSGLPNDRFFAVRPEGSVSTLKIQRTERGDSAVYLCASSPYIGLGNEQFFGPGTRLTVL.

J is TRBJ1-1 and V is TRBV4-1, with 10 nucleotides matching TRBD1. J gave up 4 bases and V 1 base, and 3 bases lay outside the gene matches. The germline V gene has CDR1 MGHRA and CDR2 YSYEKL. The CDR3 consists of 15 residues. This CDR3 reads CASSQAGTGATEAFF. In DNA form, the CDR3 reads TGCGCCAGCAGCCAAGCCGGGACAGGGGCCACTGAAGCTTTCTTT.

V gene TRBV5-1 combines with J gene TRBJ1-1, with D perhaps TRBD1 (6 bases). The CDR3 is 14 residues long. Per the germline V gene, CDR1 is SGHRS and CDR2 is YFSETQ. Trimming cost V 0 bases and J 6 bases, with 12 bases left between them. The CDR3, as DNA: TGCGCCAGCAGCTTGGAGAGGGGGGCGGCTGAAGCTTTCTTT. Protein: CASSLERGAAEAFF.

This sequence joins TRBV28 and TRBJ2-7; 10 bases agree with TRBD1. Germline CDR1 and CDR2: MDHEN and SYDVKM. J gave up 1 base and V 10 bases, and 4 bases lay outside the gene matches. The CDR3 extends over 13 amino acids. The CDR3 loop reads CAIGTGDSYEQYF. As DNA, the CDR3 is TGTGCCATTGGGACAGGGGATTCCTACGAGCAGTACTTC.

This clone was detected only a few times. The chain joins TRBV28 to TRBJ2-1; D not certain. The V and J ends lost 1 base and 9 bases respectively, with 16 bases between them. Germline CDR1 MDHEN, CDR2 SYDVKM. This CDR3 comprises 15 residues. CDR3 bases: TGTGCCAGCAGTTTATTAGGCCCCCTAGGCGGTGAGCAGTTCTTC. Translated: CASSLLGPLGGEQFF.

The rearrangement joins TRBV5-6 to TRBJ2-5; D is unclear. Germline values: CDR1 SGHDT, CDR2 YYEEEE. The CDR3 spans 13 residues. V was pared by 2 bases and J by 2 bases, with 7 bases between. This chain's CDR3 is CASSFREQETQYF. CDR3 coding DNA: TGTGCCAGCAGCTTTCGAGAACAAGAGACCCAGTACTTC.

The genes are TRBV15 and TRBJ2-7, with D possibly called TRBD1 or TRBD2 (5 bases each). Germline CDR1 reads LNHNV; CDR2 reads YYDKDF (reference sequence). Trimming took 0 bases from V and 6 from J, leaving 15 bases between them. This CDR3 has 15 residues. CDR3 sequence (DNA): TGTGCCACCAGCAGAGAGGTTCAGGCTGGGGGCGAGCAGTACTTC. Its translation: CATSREVQAGGEQYF.

The rearrangement links TRBV10-1 to TRBJ2-3; D ambiguous. Per germline, CDR1 WNHNN and CDR2 SYGVQD (reference sequence). V was cut by 5 bases and J by 4 bases, with 7 bases left in between. CDR3 length: 12 residues. CDR3: CASSHAPDTQYF. The DNA of the CDR3 is TGCGCCAGCAGTCATGCCCCAGATACGCAGTATTTT.

The chain is built from TRBV27 and TRBJ2-3; D possibly corresponds to TRBD2 (6 bases). Looked up from germline, CDR1 is MNHEY and CDR2 is SMNVEV (reference sequence). The CDR3 consists of 15 residues. Deletions cut 2 bases from V and 1 base from J, with 10 bases between. The CDR3 is CASSLGGMGTDTQYF. The DNA of the CDR3 is TGTGCCAGCAGTTTAGGGGGGATGGGCACAGATACGCAGTATTTT.

CDR3: CASSTGGSYGYTF. For the CDR3, the DNA is TGTGCCAGCAGCACCGGGGGCTCCTATGGCTACACCTTC. The genes are TRBV5-3 and TRBJ1-2, with D possibly matching TRBD1 (6 bases). TRBV5-3 is assigned to the ORF class and has an uncertain function. CDR3 length: 13 amino acids. Trimming removed 8 bases from V and 4 bases from J, with 15 bases in between.

The V call is TRBV9, the J call TRBJ1-2; TRBD1 might be the D (6 bases). Trimming took 0 bases from V and 3 from J, leaving 12 bases between them. The CDR3 covers 15 residues. Per the germline V gene, CDR1 is SGDLS and CDR2 is YYNGEE. The CDR3 loop reads CASSVVAGVDYGYTF. Written as DNA, the CDR3 is TGTGCCAGCAGCGTAGTAGCAGGGGTGGACTATGGCTACACCTTC.

The chain has TRBV28 and TRBJ2-7, with 7 bases identical to TRBD2. Germline V CDR1 and CDR2: MDHEN, SYDVKM. This CDR3 is built from 14 residues. V lost 2 bases, J lost 0 bases, and 1 base stayed unmatched. The CDR3 DNA is TGTGCCAGCAGTTTAGGCGGGAGCTCCTACGAGCAGTACTTC. It encodes CASSLGGSSYEQYF.

The chain uses TRBV29-1 and TRBJ2-2, with D unresolved. Trimming took 0 bases from V and 2 from J, leaving 10 bases between them. Germline assignment: CDR1 SQVTM and CDR2 ANQGSEA. The CDR3 has 15 amino acids. The CDR3: CSVEDSRLNTGELFF. The CDR3 DNA is TGCAGCGTTGAAGATTCGCGGCTAAACACCGGGGAGCTGTTTTTT.

The genes are TRBV28 and TRBJ2-7; TRBD1 might be the D (7 bases). The CDR3 consists of 15 residues. V lost 6 bases, J lost 5 bases, and 20 bases lay in between. Germline V gene data show CDR1 as MDHEN and CDR2 as SYDVKM. As DNA, the CDR3 is TGTGCCAGCAGCCCCATAGGAGGGGGCGGGCACGAGCAGTACTTC. Its translation: CASSPIGGGGHEQYF.

V usage is TRBV11-2 and J usage is TRBJ2-4; 14 nucleotides match TRBD2. The J segment lost 6 bases and the V segment lost 4 bases, leaving 5 bases of the junction unmatched. The CDR3 runs to 16 residues. Per germline, CDR1 SGHAT and CDR2 FQNNGV. CDR3 amino acids: CASSSIGTSGGNIQYF. Written as DNA, the CDR3 is TGTGCCAGCAGCTCGATCGGGACTAGCGGGGGAAACATTCAGTACTTC.

The J gene is TRBJ2-1, the V gene TRBV9, with D hard to call. Germline V gives CDR1 SGDLS, CDR2 YYNGEE. Trimming stripped 4 bases from V and 0 bases from J, with 8 bases between. CDR3 length: 14 amino acids. CDR3 DNA sequence: TGTGCCAGCAGCTCGCCCGACTCCTACAATGAGCAGTTCTTC. Translating it yields CASSSPDSYNEQFF.

The chain links TRBV11-2 to TRBJ1-1, with 8 bases fitting TRBD1. The V gene end was trimmed by 1 base and the J gene end by 6 bases; junction bases not matched to a gene: 4. CDR3 size: 14 residues. Germline loops: CDR1 SGHAT, CDR2 FQNNGV. The CDR3 bases are TGTGCCAGCAGCTTAGTTGTCAGGGGGCCTGAAGCTTTCTTT. This sequence encodes CASSLVVRGPEAFF. Based on the CDR3 plus reference TRBV11-2 and TRBJ1-1, the full variable domain is EAGVAQSPRYKIIEKRQSVAFWCNPISGHATLYWYQQILGQGPKLLIQFQNNGVVDDSQLPKDRFSAERLKGVDSTLKIQPAKLEDSAVYLCASSLVVRGPEAFFGQGTRLTVV.

The chain is built from TRBV30 and TRBJ2-1, with a possible D match to TRBD1 (7 bases). Trimming shortened V by 3 bases and J by 0 bases, and 12 bases separated the two germline ends. The CDR3 length is 15 residues. CDR1 GTSNPN and CDR2 SVGIG come from the germline V gene (reference sequence). This chain's CDR3 is CAWRGGQSSYNEQFF. CDR3 in DNA: TGTGCCTGGAGGGGGGGACAGAGCTCCTACAATGAGCAGTTCTTC.

The chain uses TRBV6-4 and TRBJ2-3, with 12 bases lining up with TRBD2. This CDR3 has 15 residues. V shed 2 bases and J 5 bases; nucleotides not matched to a gene: 2. The germline V gene has CDR1 MRHNA and CDR2 SNTAGT. CDR3 amino acids: CASSDRTSGVDTQYF. CDR3 DNA: TGTGCCAGCAGTGACAGGACTAGCGGGGTAGATACGCAGTATTTT.

This sequence joins TRBV5-1 and TRBJ2-1, with D uncertain. Trimming took off 0 bases at V and 4 bases at J, with 8 bases between the two ends. CDR3 length equals 14 residues. Germline loops: CDR1 SGHRS, CDR2 YFSETQ. DNA for the CDR3: TGCGCCAGCAGCTTGGAAGCCATGTACAATGAGCAGTTCTTC. Its protein is CASSLEAMYNEQFF.

In its sample, this clone was seen a few times. This chain uses TRBV6-5 with TRBJ2-7, with TRBD2 matching over 13 bases. The junction had 7 bases not matched to a gene; V was cut back by 2 bases and J by 9 bases. Germline V gene lookup returns CDR1 MNHEY and CDR2 SVGAGI. The CDR3 totals 15 residues. CDR3 amino acids: CASSYPTSGRWVQYF. CDR3 bases: TGTGCCAGCAGTTACCCGACTAGCGGGAGGTGGGTGCAGTACTTC.

The gene calls are TRBV9 and TRBJ2-1; no firm D call. The CDR3 contains 14 residues. The germline V gene encodes CDR1 SGDLS and CDR2 YYNGEE. Trimming removed 3 bases at V and 0 bases at J, with 7 bases between. As DNA, the CDR3 is TGTGCCAGCAGCGATCGGAGCTCCTACAATGAGCAGTTCTTC. It specifies CASSDRSSYNEQFF.